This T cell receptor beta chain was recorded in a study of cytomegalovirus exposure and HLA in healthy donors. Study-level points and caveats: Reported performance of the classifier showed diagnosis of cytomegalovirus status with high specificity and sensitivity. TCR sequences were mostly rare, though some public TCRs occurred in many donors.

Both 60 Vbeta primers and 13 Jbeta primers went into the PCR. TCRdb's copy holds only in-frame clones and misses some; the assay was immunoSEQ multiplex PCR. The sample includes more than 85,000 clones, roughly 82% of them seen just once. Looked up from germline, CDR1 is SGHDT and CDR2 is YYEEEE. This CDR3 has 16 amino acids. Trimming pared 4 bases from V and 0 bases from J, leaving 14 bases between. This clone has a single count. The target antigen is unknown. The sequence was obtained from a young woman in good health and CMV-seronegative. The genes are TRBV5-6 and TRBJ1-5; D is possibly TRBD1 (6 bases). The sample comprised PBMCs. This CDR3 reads CASSVLTGDSNQPQHF. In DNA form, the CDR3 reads TGTGCCAGCAGCGTCCTGACAGGCGATAGCAATCAGCCCCAGCATTTT.